The 25 T cell receptor beta chains presented below share a single source sample, sequenced in a study of immune cell composition in non-small cell lung cancer. The method was immunoSEQ multiplex PCR; TCRdb's version includes in-frame clones alone and lacks a portion of them. The sample consists of about 2,400 clones, 70% to 85% of them appearing once. Normal lung sampling was at least 3 cm from the tumour, as distant as possible. The sequenced material came from non-adjacent lung tissue. Source of these receptors: a human donor with non-small cell lung cancer.

This chain connects TRBV5-1 to TRBJ2-5; D not certain. V was cut by 1 base and J by 5 bases, with 9 bases left in between. The CDR3 totals 13 residues. The germline V gene has CDR1 SGHRS and CDR2 YFSETQ. The CDR3 sequence: CASSLYHEETQYF. CDR3 DNA: TGCGCCAGCAGCTTGTATCATGAGGAGACCCAGTACTTC.

The chain is built from TRBV4-2 and TRBJ1-3; D is ambiguous. The CDR3 sequence is 14 residues long. Germline values: CDR1 LGHNA, CDR2 YNFKEQ. Trimming took 4 bases from V and 0 from J, leaving 7 bases between them. The CDR3 coding sequence is TGTGCCAGCAGCCCCCGCAGCTCTGGAAACACCATATATTTT. Protein product: CASSPRSSGNTIYF.

The rearrangement links TRBV11-2 to TRBJ2-5; a weak D match, TRBD2 (6 bases). The germline V gene has CDR1 SGHAT and CDR2 FQNNGV. V was clipped by 5 bases and J by 6 bases, with 13 bases between them. This CDR3 is 13 amino acids long. The CDR3 loop reads CASSPSGLQTQYF. The CDR3 nucleotides read TGTGCCAGCAGCCCGAGCGGGTTGCAGACCCAGTACTTC.

The rearrangement joins TRBV6-1 to TRBJ2-3; TRBD1 matches 8 bases. CDR1 is MNHNS and CDR2 is SASEGT in the germline V gene. This CDR3 has 15 amino acids. The V and J ends lost 4 bases and 5 bases, in that order; junction bases with no gene match: 8. This chain's CDR3 is CASSVRDRSGDTQYF. The CDR3 bases are TGTGCCAGCAGTGTCCGGGACAGGTCGGGAGATACGCAGTATTTT.

The gene calls are TRBV10-3 and TRBJ2-7, with D possibly being TRBD1 (6 bases). CDR1 is ENHRY and CDR2 is SYGVKD in the germline V gene. This CDR3 comprises 15 residues. The V end lost 3 bases, the J end lost 0 bases, and 12 bases lay between the germline ends. The DNA of the CDR3 is TGTGCCATCAGTGATGGACAGCTCAGCTCCTACGAGCAGTACTTC. Translation: CAISDGQLSSYEQYF.

This rearrangement joins TRBV9 to TRBJ2-5; 9 bases line up with TRBD2. After removal of 0 bases from V and 1 base from J, the junction contained 10 bases not matched to a gene. The CDR3 is 18 amino acids. Looked up from germline, CDR1 is SGDLS and CDR2 is YYNGEE. Here the CDR3 reads CASSVAPWSSGVQETQYF. In DNA form, the CDR3 reads TGTGCCAGCAGCGTAGCGCCTTGGTCTAGCGGGGTCCAAGAGACCCAGTACTTC.

A single count supports this clone. The chain uses TRBV30 and TRBJ2-5, with D tentatively TRBD2 (7 bases). The germline gives CDR1 GTSNPN, CDR2 SVGIG (reference sequence). This CDR3 is built from 13 residues. Trimming left V 5 bases short and J 4 bases short, with 14 bases between. CDR3 nucleotide sequence: TGTGCCTGGCTGGGGGGGGGCCGAGAGACCCAGTACTTC. It encodes CAWLGGGRETQYF.

The chain uses TRBV29-1 and TRBJ2-1, with D perhaps TRBD2 (6 bases). Trimming pared 7 bases from V and 5 bases from J, leaving 24 bases between. The V gene's germline CDR1 is SQVTM and CDR2 ANQGSEA. The CDR3 is made up of 16 amino acids. Written as DNA, the CDR3 is TGCAGCGGCGCCGGAGGGGTAGCGACGCTAAACAATGAGCAGTTCTTC. This gives the protein CSGAGGVATLNNEQFF.

The chain couples TRBV4-2 to TRBJ2-7; TRBD2 matches at 7 bases. Germline CDR1 LGHNA, CDR2 YNFKEQ. After removal of 1 base from V and 5 bases from J, the junction contained 11 bases not matched to a gene. The CDR3 length is 16 residues. CDR3 nucleotides: TGTGCCAGCAGCCAAGGGGGTTCGGGAGGAAGAGACGAGCAGTACTTC. Protein: CASSQGGSGGRDEQYF.

This chain uses TRBV7-9 with TRBJ2-3, with TRBD2 identical over 8 bases. J gave up 4 bases and V 5 bases, and 11 bases lay outside the gene matches. The CDR3 length is 16 residues. Germline-derived CDR1 and CDR2 are SEHNR and FQNEAQ (reference sequence). This CDR3 is CASSLGGGRSADTQYF. The CDR3 coding sequence is TGTGCCAGCAGCCTGGGAGGCGGGAGGAGCGCAGATACGCAGTATTTT. Supplemented by reference TRBV7-9 and TRBJ2-3, the full variable domain reads DTGVSQNPRHKITKRGQNVTFRCDPISEHNRLYWYRQTLGQGPEFLTYFQNEAQLEKSRLLSDRFSAERPKGSFSTLEIQRTEQGDSAMYLCASSLGGGRSADTQYFGPGTRLTVL.

The CDR3 DNA reads TGCGCCAGCAGTGAGAGGGCAGGGGGGTTGAACACTGAAGCTTTCTTT. Encoded protein: CASSERAGGLNTEAFF. This rearrangement joins TRBV10-2 to TRBJ1-1; 7 bases are a match to TRBD1. The CDR3 spans 16 residues. The germline V gene encodes CDR1 WSHSY and CDR2 SAAADI. The junction had 6 bases not matched to a gene; V was cut back by 2 bases and J by 0 bases.

Relative to its sample, this clone is large. Distinct nucleotide sequences in the sample also encode this CDR3. The chain is built from TRBV6-6 and TRBJ2-2, with 10 bases fitting TRBD1. The CDR3 is made up of 15 amino acids. The V and J ends lost 5 bases and 6 bases, in that order; junction bases with no gene match: 6. Germline CDR1 MNHNY, CDR2 SVGAGI (reference sequence). Here the CDR3 reads CASSRTGGDSGELFF. Written as DNA, the CDR3 is TGTGCCAGCAGTAGGACAGGGGGGGACTCCGGGGAGCTGTTTTTT.

For this clone: A read error is likely, as this CDR3 ends without the conserved phenylalanine or tryptophan. Because the CDR3's place on the DNA is in doubt, the DNA is left out and the CDR3 is given as listed by TCRdb. The chain combines TRBV6-1 with TRBJ1-1. Germline V CDR1 and CDR2: MNHNS, SASEGT. The CDR3 is 10 residues long, ends included. CDR3 loop: CASSEYSMLV.

The chain is built from TRBV28 and TRBJ1-2; D might be TRBD1 (5 bases). Germline CDR1 is MDHEN and CDR2 is SYDVKM. V was clipped by 3 bases and J by 7 bases, with 9 bases between them. The CDR3 loop spans 12 amino acids. Here the CDR3 reads CASSLSGFGYTF. The CDR3 nucleotides are TGTGCCAGCAGTTTGTCAGGGTTTGGCTACACCTTC.

The chain uses TRBV4-2 and TRBJ2-1; TRBD2 aligns across 11 bases. The trim removed 2 bases at V and 2 bases at J, leaving 8 bases unmatched. Germline lookup yields CDR1 LGHNA and CDR2 YNFKEQ. The CDR3 is 18 amino acids. The CDR3 DNA reads as TGTGCCAGCAGCCAAACTAGCGGGAGTTTTAATGCCTACAATGAGCAGTTCTTC. As protein: CASSQTSGSFNAYNEQFF.

The chain links TRBV7-3 to TRBJ2-2; 8 nucleotides match TRBD2. The CDR3 sequence is 15 residues long. Germline lookup yields CDR1 SGHTA and CDR2 FQGTGA. The trim removed 4 bases at V and 7 bases at J, leaving 8 bases unmatched. The CDR3 DNA sequence: TGTGCCAGCAGCTCACCGGGACTAGGGGTCGGGGAGCTGTTTTTT. Its translation: CASSSPGLGVGELFF.

The V gene is TRBV11-2, the J gene TRBJ2-7, with D unclear. Per germline, CDR1 SGHAT and CDR2 FQNNGV. V lost 5 bases and J 1 base, leaving 12 bases between the germline ends. The length of the CDR3 is 14 residues. This chain's CDR3 is CASSPGQASYEQYF. DNA for the CDR3: TGTGCCAGCAGCCCCGGCCAGGCTTCCTACGAGCAGTACTTC.

This clone came up a few times. The gene calls are TRBV6-5 and TRBJ2-2; 10 bases match TRBD1. After removal of 5 bases from V and 6 bases from J, the junction contained 6 bases not matched to a gene. The CDR3 totals 15 residues. Germline lookup yields CDR1 MNHEY and CDR2 SVGAGI. The CDR3 nucleotides are TGTGCCAGCAGTAGGACAGGGGGGGACTCCGGGGAGCTGTTTTTT. Protein: CASSRTGGDSGELFF.

This clone was detected only once. J is TRBJ1-4 and V is TRBV7-8, with 8 nucleotides matching TRBD1. Trimming removed 0 bases from V and 4 bases from J; junction bases left unmatched: 10. This CDR3 is 18 amino acids long. Germline CDR1 SGHVS, CDR2 FQNEAQ. CDR3 coding DNA: TGTGCCAGCAGCTTAGCGTCCCGGGACAGGTCCGATAATGAAAAACTGTTTTTT. It is translated as CASSLASRDRSDNEKLFF.

The rearrangement uses TRBV30 and TRBJ1-5; D perhaps matches TRBD1 (5 bases). Germline V gene data show CDR1 as GTSNPN and CDR2 as SVGIG (reference sequence). CDR3 length equals 14 residues. The V and J ends lost 4 bases and 1 base respectively, with 11 bases between them. The CDR3 is CAWNLAGSNQPQHF. CDR3 nucleotides: TGTGCCTGGAATTTGGCAGGGAGCAATCAGCCCCAGCATTTT.

Comment on this clone: Relative to the germline gene, one junction end is altered; a read error may explain this. The same CDR3 is also encoded by other DNA sequences in this sample. The gene calls are TRBV18 and TRBJ1-4; 9 positions match TRBD1. Germline V CDR1 and CDR2: KGHSH, LQKENI. The CDR3 consists of 14 residues. CDR3 protein: CASSPGQGDEKLFF. The CDR3 coding sequence is TGTGCCAGCTCACCGGGACAGGGAGATGAAAAGCTGTTTTTT.

The chain carries TRBV30 and TRBJ1-5; TRBD1 is a possible D gene (6 bases). In germline, CDR1 is GTSNPN, CDR2 SVGIG (reference sequence). The CDR3 has 14 amino acids. Trimming took 3 bases from V and 0 from J, leaving 9 bases between them. CDR3 region: CAWRGGASNQPQHF. The CDR3 bases are TGTGCCTGGAGAGGGGGAGCTAGCAATCAGCCCCAGCATTTT.

The chain recombines TRBV6-4 with TRBJ2-3, with a tentative D call TRBD2 (7 bases). V was pared by 2 bases and J by 6 bases, with 12 bases between. CDR1 is MRHNA, CDR2 SNTAGT, per germline. The CDR3 loop spans 14 amino acids. CDR3 nucleotides: TGTGCCAGCAGTGACGGGGGGGCATCGGATACGCAGTATTTT. Translated: CASSDGGASDTQYF.

V gene TRBV18 combines with J gene TRBJ1-2; D is unclear. Trimming shortened V by 1 base and J by 3 bases, and 12 bases separated the two germline ends. The CDR3 covers 15 residues. Germline values: CDR1 KGHSH, CDR2 LQKENI. CDR3 amino acids: CASSPRAGTDYGYTF. The CDR3 region has the DNA TGTGCCAGCTCACCACGGGCCGGCACCGACTATGGCTACACCTTC.

J is TRBJ2-7 and V is TRBV9; 11 nucleotides align to TRBD1. The germline CDR1 and CDR2 sequences are SGDLS and YYNGEE. The CDR3 length is 16 residues. With 0 bases clipped from V and 3 bases from J, the junction kept 5 bases outside the gene matches. CDR3 protein: CASSVASGQGVYEQYF. The CDR3, as DNA: TGTGCCAGCAGCGTAGCATCGGGACAGGGGGTCTACGAGCAGTACTTC.